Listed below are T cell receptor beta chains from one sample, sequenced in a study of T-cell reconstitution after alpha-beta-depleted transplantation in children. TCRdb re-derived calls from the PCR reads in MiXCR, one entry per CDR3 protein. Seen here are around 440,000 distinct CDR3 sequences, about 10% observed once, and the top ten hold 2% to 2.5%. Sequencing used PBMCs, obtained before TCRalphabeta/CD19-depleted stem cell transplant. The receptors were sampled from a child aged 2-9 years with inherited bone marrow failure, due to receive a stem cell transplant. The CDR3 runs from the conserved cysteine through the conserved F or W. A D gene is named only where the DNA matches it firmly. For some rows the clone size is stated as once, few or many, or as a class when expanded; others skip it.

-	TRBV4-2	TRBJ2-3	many	TGTGCCAGCAGCCAAGGCCTAGCAACAGATACGCAGTATTTT	CASSQGLATDTQYF
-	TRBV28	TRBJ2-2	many	TGTGCCAGCAGGTTCCTAAAGACCGGGGAGCTGTTTTTT	CASRFLKTGELFF
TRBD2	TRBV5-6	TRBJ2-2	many	TGTGCCAGCAGCTGGATATATCGGGGGGCCGGGGAGCTGTTTTTT	CASSWIYRGAGELFF
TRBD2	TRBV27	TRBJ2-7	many	TGTGCCAGCAGTTTAGCTAGCGGGAGGGCCTACGAGCAGTACTTC	CASSLASGRAYEQYF
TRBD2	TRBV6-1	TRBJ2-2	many	TGTGCCAGCAGTCGACTAGCGGGAAATCGGGCCGGGGAGCTGTTTTTT	CASSRLAGNRAGELFF
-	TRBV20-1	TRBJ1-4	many	TGCAGTGCTAGATCAGGGATCCCAGAAAAACTGTTTTTT	CSARSGIPEKLFF
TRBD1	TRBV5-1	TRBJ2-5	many	TGCGCCAGCAGCCAACGGGACAGCGGAGAGACCCAGTACTTC	CASSQRDSGETQYF
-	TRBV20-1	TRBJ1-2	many	TGCAGTGCTAGGGCAACATATCCACAAGGTTCGGACGGCTACACCTTC	CSARATYPQGSDGYTF
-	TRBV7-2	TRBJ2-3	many	TGTGCCAGCAGTCAGCTCCGCGGCGGGCAGTATTTT	CASSQLRGGQYF
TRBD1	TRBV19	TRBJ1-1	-	TGTGCCAGTAAGGGCCAGGGGGCCGCCTGGGAGACTGAAGCTTTCTTT	CASKGQGAAWETEAFF
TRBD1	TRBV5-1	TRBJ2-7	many	TGCGCCAGCAGCAACAGGGGCGACGAGCAGTACTTC	CASSNRGDEQYF
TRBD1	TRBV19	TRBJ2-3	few	TGTGCCAGCATCGGAGGCAGGGGGCCCTCATATACGCAGTATTTT	CASIGGRGPSYTQYF
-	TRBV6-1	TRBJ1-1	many	TGTGCCAGCAGTCCCATTCAACTATCCTCGGAGGTAGCTTTCTTT	CASSPIQLSSEVAFF
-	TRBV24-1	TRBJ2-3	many	TGTGCCACCAGTGACCGGGACTCCCGCGGTACAGATACGCAGTATTTT	CATSDRDSRGTDTQYF
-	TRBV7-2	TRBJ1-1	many	TGTGCCAGCAGCTTTAAGTGGATAATACTGAACACTGAAGCTTTCTTT	CASSFKWIILNTEAFF
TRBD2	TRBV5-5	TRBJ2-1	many	TGTGCCAGCAGCTTGGAAGCTACTAGCGGGACCTACAATGAGCAGTTCTTC	CASSLEATSGTYNEQFF
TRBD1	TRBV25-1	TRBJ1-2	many	TGTGCCAGCAGTGAACAGGGGGCCAACTATGGCTACACCTTC	CASSEQGANYGYTF
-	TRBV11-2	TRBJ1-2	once	TGTGCCAGCAGCTTCTACGGGCCGCCGACGGCCTATGACTACACCTTC	CASSFYGPPTAYDYTF
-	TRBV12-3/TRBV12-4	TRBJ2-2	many	TGTGCCAGCAGCGGATTGTTGCGGGCGAACACCGGGGAGCTGTTTTTT	CASSGLLRANTGELFF
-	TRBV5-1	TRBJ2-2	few	TGCGCCAGCAGCCTCTCGGCAGGATACACCGGGGAGCTGTTTTTT	CASSLSAGYTGELFF
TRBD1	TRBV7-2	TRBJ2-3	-	TGTGCCAGCAACCGCGGGGACAGGTGGACAGATACGCAGTATTTT	CASNRGDRWTDTQYF
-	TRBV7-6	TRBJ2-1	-	TGTGCCAGCAGCCCACCGGACTATAATAGTGAGCAGTTCTTC	CASSPPDYNSEQFF
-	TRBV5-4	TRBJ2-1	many	TGTGCCAGCAGCTTCCGGCTAGCGAACAATGAGCAGTTCTTC	CASSFRLANNEQFF
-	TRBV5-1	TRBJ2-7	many	TGCGCCAGCAGCTTGGCCCCCGGGGGAGGGGGGTTGGACGAGCAGTACTTC	CASSLAPGGGGLDEQYF
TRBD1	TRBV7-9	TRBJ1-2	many	TGTGCCAGCAGCTTCGGACAGGGTAGGGCCGGGAATGGCTACACCTTC	CASSFGQGRAGNGYTF
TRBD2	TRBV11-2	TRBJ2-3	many	TGTGCCAGCAGCACCTGGACTAGCGGAGGCACAGATACGCAGTATTTT	CASSTWTSGGTDTQYF
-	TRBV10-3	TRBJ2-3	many	TGTGCCATCAGTGAATGGAGAGATACGCAGTATTTT	CAISEWRDTQYF
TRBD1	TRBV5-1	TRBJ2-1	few	TGCGCCAGCAGCTTTTGGGACAGTACATACAATGAGCAGTTCTTC	CASSFWDSTYNEQFF
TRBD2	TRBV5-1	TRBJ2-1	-	TGCGCCAGCAGGTTAGCGGGAGTTGCGTACAATGAGCAGTTCTTC	CASRLAGVAYNEQFF
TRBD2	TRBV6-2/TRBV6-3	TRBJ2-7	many	TGTGCCAGCAGCGAACCTAAGACTAGCGGGAGGTCCATTTGGAACGAGCAGTACTTC	CASSEPKTSGRSIWNEQYF
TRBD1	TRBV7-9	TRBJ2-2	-	TGTGCCAGCAGCCGCCGACAGGGCAGCACCGGGGAGCTGTTTTTT	CASSRRQGSTGELFF
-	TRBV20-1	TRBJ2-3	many	TGCAGTGCTAGAGGGGGACACTTCACAGATACGCAGTATTTT	CSARGGHFTDTQYF
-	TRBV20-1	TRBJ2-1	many	TGCAGTGCGATCCTATACAATGAGCAGTTCTTC	CSAILYNEQFF
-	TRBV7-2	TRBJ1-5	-	TGTGCCAGCAGCTTAGTTTTCTGGGAGAGCAATCAGCCCCAGCATTTT	CASSLVFWESNQPQHF
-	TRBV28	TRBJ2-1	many	TGTGCCAGCAGCATCCAGGGGAAGGAGGGTGAGCAGTTCTTC	CASSIQGKEGEQFF
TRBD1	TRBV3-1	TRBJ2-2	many	TGTGCCAGCAGCCAAGAGAGAGGATATGACAGGGGGACCGGGGAGCTGTTTTTT	CASSQERGYDRGTGELFF
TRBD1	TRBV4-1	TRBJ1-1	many	TGCGCCAGCAGCCAACGTCCGACAGGGACGAACACTGAAGCTTTCTTT	CASSQRPTGTNTEAFF
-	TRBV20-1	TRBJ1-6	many	TGCAGTGCTAGTCGGGAGGATAATTCACCCCTCCACTTT	CSASREDNSPLHF
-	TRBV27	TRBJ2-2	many	TGTGCCAGCAGTCCGAGGAGCACCGGGGAGCTGTTTTTT	CASSPRSTGELFF
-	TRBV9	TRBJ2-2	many	TGTGCCAGCAGCGTAGGCGGAGCGGGTACCGGGGAGCTGTTTTTT	CASSVGGAGTGELFF
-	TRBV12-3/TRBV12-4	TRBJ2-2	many	TGTGCCAGCAGCTCTACCGGGACGGTGAACACCGGGGAGCTGTTTTTT	CASSSTGTVNTGELFF
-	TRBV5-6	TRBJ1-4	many	TGTGCCAGCAGCCAAATATCAGCAACTAATGAAAAACTGTTTTTT	CASSQISATNEKLFF
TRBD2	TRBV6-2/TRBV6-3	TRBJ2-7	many	TGTGCCAGCAGTTACTCCCTAGCGGGAGGTATCTACGAGCAGTACTTC	CASSYSLAGGIYEQYF
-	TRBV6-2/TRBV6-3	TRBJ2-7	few	TGTGCCAGCAGTTGGGGGTCCGGGACGTTCGAACTTTCCTACGAGCAGTACTTC	CASSWGSGTFELSYEQYF